One sample yielded the 5 T cell receptor beta chains listed below, sequenced in a study of cytomegalovirus exposure and HLA in healthy donors. Researchers ran the PCR with 60 Vbeta and 13 Jbeta primers. Generated by immunoSEQ multiplex PCR, the TCRdb table keeps only in-frame clones and is missing some. The sample lists 150,000 or so clones, 65% to 80% seen once, with over 2% in the top ten. Sample: PBMCs. These receptors were collected from a female donor in good health and CMV-seronegative.

The chain joins TRBV4-1 to TRBJ1-2; no reliable D call. Between the trimmed V and J ends, which lost 4 bases and 8 bases, there was a span of 17 bases. The CDR3 runs 14 residues. Germline CDR1 is MGHRA and CDR2 is YSYEKL. The CDR3: CASSPEGPALGYTF. The CDR3 region has the DNA TGCGCCAGCAGCCCTGAGGGTCCCGCTTTGGGCTACACCTTC.

This clone was picked up a small number of times. V and J are TRBV10-3 and TRBJ2-3; tentative D call: TRBD1 (5 bases). The CDR3 is made up of 18 amino acids. Trimming removed 10 bases at V and 9 bases at J, with 35 bases between. Germline-derived CDR1 and CDR2 are ENHRY and SYGVKD. The CDR3 is CATATHTTQVGKFRTQYF. CDR3 DNA sequence: TGTGCCACCGCCACCCACACCACACAGGTGGGAAAATTTCGGACGCAGTATTTT.

The genes are TRBV5-1 and TRBJ1-5; 8 bases are a match to TRBD1. With V trimmed by 4 bases and J by 6 bases, 3 bases remained unmatched. This CDR3 contains 13 residues. The germline gives CDR1 SGHRS, CDR2 YFSETQ. The CDR3: CASSPRGPQPQHF. DNA for the CDR3: TGCGCCAGCAGCCCCAGGGGGCCTCAGCCCCAGCATTTT.

The chain employs TRBV30 and TRBJ2-1, with D possibly matching TRBD2 (6 bases). V shed 4 bases and J shed 8 bases, with 27 bases lying between them. This CDR3 has 17 residues. In germline, CDR1 is GTSNPN, CDR2 SVGIG (reference sequence). CDR3 region: CAWTFSPPTSYRDEQFF. The DNA for the CDR3 is TGTGCCTGGACCTTCTCCCCCCCTACTAGCTATAGGGATGAGCAGTTCTTC.

This chain connects TRBV29-1 to TRBJ2-7; D gene uncertain. This CDR3 comprises 11 residues. The V and J ends lost 7 bases and 1 base respectively, with 8 bases between them. Germline V lookup: CDR1 SQVTM, CDR2 ANQGSEA. CDR3 sequence: CSASSSYEQYF. CDR3 nucleotides: TGCAGCGCCTCGTCTTCCTACGAGCAGTACTTC.